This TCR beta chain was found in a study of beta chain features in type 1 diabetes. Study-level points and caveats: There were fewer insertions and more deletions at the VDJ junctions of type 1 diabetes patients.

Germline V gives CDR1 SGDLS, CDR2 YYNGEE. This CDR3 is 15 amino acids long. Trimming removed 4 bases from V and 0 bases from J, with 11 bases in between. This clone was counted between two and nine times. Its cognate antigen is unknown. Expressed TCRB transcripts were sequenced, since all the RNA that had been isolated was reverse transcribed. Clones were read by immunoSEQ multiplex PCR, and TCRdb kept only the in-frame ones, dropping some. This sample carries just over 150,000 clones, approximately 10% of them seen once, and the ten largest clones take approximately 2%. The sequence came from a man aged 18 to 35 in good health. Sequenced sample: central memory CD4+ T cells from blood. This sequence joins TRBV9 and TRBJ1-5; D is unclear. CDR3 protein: CASSRLPYSNQPQHF. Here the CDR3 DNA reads TGTGCCAGCAGCCGTTTACCTTATAGCAATCAGCCCCAGCATTTT.